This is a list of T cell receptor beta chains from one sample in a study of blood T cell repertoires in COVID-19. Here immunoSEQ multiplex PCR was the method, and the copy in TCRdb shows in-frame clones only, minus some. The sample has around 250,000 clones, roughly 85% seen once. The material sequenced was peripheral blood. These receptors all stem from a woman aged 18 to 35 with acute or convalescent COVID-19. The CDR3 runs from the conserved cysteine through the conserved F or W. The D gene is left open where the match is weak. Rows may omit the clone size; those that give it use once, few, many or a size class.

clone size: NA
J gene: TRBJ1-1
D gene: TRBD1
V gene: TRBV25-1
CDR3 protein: CASSESPRPGQGEAFF
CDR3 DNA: TGTGCCAGCAGTGAATCCCCGCGACCGGGACAGGGTGAAGCTTTCTTT

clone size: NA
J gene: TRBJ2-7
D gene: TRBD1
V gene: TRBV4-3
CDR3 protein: CASSQQDRGGSYEQYF
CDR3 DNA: TGCGCCAGCAGCCAACAGGACAGGGGGGGCTCCTACGAGCAGTACTTC

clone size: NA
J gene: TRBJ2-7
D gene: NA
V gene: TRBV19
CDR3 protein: CASSMGPSVPFYEQYF
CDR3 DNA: TGTGCCAGTAGTATGGGGCCTAGCGTCCCTTTCTACGAGCAGTACTTC

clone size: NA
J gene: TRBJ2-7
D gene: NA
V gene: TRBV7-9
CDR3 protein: CASSLETYEQYF
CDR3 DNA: TGTGCCAGCAGCCTGGAGACCTACGAGCAGTACTTC

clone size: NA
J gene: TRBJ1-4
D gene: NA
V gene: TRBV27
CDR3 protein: CASSPLQGTNEKLFF
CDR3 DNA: TGTGCCAGCAGTCCATTACAGGGCACTAATGAAAAACTGTTTTTT

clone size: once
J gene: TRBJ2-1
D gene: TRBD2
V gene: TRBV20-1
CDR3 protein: CSASPSGGAYNEQFF
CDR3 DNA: TGCAGTGCTAGTCCTAGCGGGGGGGCCTACAATGAGCAGTTCTTC

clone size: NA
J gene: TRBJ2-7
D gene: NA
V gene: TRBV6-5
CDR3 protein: CASSYSRQVLSYEQYF
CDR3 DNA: TGTGCCAGCAGTTACTCGAGACAGGTTCTTTCCTACGAGCAGTACTTC

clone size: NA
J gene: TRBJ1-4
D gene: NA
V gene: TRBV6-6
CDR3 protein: CASTWSNEKLFF
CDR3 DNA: TGTGCCAGCACTTGGAGTAATGAAAAACTGTTTTTT

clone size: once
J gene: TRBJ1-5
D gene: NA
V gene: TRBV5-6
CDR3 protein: CASSRWGGTSNQPQHF
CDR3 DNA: TGTGCCAGCAGCCGCTGGGGGGGAACGAGCAATCAGCCCCAGCATTTT

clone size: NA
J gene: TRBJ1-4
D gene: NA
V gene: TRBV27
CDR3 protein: CASSLFLGNEKLFF
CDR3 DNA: TGTGCCAGCAGTTTATTCCTGGGCAATGAAAAACTGTTTTTT

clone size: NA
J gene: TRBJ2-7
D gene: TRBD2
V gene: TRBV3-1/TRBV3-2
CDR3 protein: CASSQVPFAGGQRYEQYF
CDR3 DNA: TGTGCCAGCAGCCAAGTTCCTTTTGCGGGAGGGCAACGCTACGAGCAGTACTTC

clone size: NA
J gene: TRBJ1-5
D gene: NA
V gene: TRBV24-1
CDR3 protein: CATSDGDSPGDQPQHF
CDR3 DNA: TGTGCCACCAGTGATGGGGACTCACCGGGCGATCAGCCCCAGCATTTT

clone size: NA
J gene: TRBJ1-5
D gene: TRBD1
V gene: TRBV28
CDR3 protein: CASSFQGASNQPQHF
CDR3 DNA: TGTGCCAGCAGTTTTCAGGGGGCAAGCAATCAGCCCCAGCATTTT

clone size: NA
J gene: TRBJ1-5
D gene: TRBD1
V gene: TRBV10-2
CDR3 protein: CASSESGQGLDQPQHF
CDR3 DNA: TGCGCCAGCAGTGAAAGTGGACAGGGCCTTGATCAGCCCCAGCATTTT

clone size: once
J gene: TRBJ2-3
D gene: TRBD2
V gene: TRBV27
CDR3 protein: CASSLLVRGRPPNTQYF
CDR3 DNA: TGTGCCAGCAGTTTACTGGTTCGCGGGAGGCCGCCGAATACGCAGTATTTT

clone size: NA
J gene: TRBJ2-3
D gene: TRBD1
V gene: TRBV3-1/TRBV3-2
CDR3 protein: CASSRRTGDPDTQYF
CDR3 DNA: TGTGCCAGCAGCCGAAGGACAGGGGACCCCGATACGCAGTATTTT